The 13 T cell receptor beta chains below were found in one sample sequenced in a study of technical replicates of blood from a handful of donors. The table came from immunoSEQ multiplex PCR; TCRdb's copy has only in-frame clones and leaves some out. The sample shows over 85,000 clones, approximately 96% of them seen only once. The sample consisted of T cells isolated from PBMCs. Receptors were obtained from a human donor in good health.

This rearrangement joins TRBV4-1 to TRBJ2-7; D possibly corresponds to TRBD2 (6 bases). This CDR3 has 14 residues. Between the trimmed V and J ends, which lost 5 bases and 5 bases, there was a span of 16 bases. Germline V lookup: CDR1 MGHRA, CDR2 YSYEKL. This CDR3 is CASSFRGKVDEQYF. The CDR3 DNA sequence: TGCGCCAGCAGCTTTCGCGGGAAAGTTGACGAGCAGTACTTC.

J is TRBJ1-3 and V is TRBV25-1; unclear D gene. Germline CDR1 is MGHDK and CDR2 is SYGVNS. The CDR3 is made up of 17 amino acids. V gave up 3 bases and J gave up 0 bases, with 15 bases separating them. The CDR3 reads CASSEVGGSGSGNTIYF. The DNA for the CDR3 is TGTGCCAGCAGTGAGGTTGGAGGTTCGGGCTCTGGAAACACCATATATTTT.

The genes are TRBV28 and TRBJ2-3; 7 bases are shared with TRBD2. Trimming cost V 0 bases and J 2 bases; bases outside gene matches: 8. Germline CDR1 and CDR2: MDHEN and SYDVKM. The CDR3 contains 17 residues. CDR3 sequence: CASSLWETGTTTDTQYF. The CDR3 bases are TGTGCCAGCAGTTTATGGGAAACCGGGACTACCACAGATACGCAGTATTTT.

This sequence joins TRBV6-6 and TRBJ2-3; possibly TRBD2 for D (6 bases). This CDR3 comprises 16 residues. Deletions cut 8 bases from V and 5 bases from J, with 23 bases between. Germline loops: CDR1 MNHNY, CDR2 SVGAGI (reference sequence). The CDR3 is CASRKMTGLSGDTQYF. The CDR3 region has the DNA TGTGCCAGCCGGAAGATGACGGGACTCTCAGGAGATACGCAGTATTTT.

The chain carries TRBV6-5 and TRBJ2-5; D remains ambiguous. The CDR3 runs 13 residues. Germline CDR1 MNHEY, CDR2 SVGAGI. V was pared by 5 bases and J by 1 base, with 8 bases between. The CDR3 DNA sequence: TGTGCCAGCAGTCTCCTTTCCCAAGAGACCCAGTACTTC. Its translation: CASSLLSQETQYF.

This clone was observed a handful of times. The rearrangement joins TRBV4-1 to TRBJ2-7; D is unresolved. The CDR3 length is 13 residues. V was shortened by 3 bases and J by 3 bases, with 9 bases between the two germline ends. Germline V CDR1 and CDR2: MGHRA, YSYEKL. The CDR3, as DNA: TGCGCCAGCAGCCACTCACAAAACTACGAGCAGTACTTC. Translation gives CASSHSQNYEQYF.

The V call is TRBV29-1, the J call TRBJ2-1; 11 bases match TRBD2. CDR3 length equals 15 residues. The germline V gene encodes CDR1 SQVTM and CDR2 ANQGSEA. The V segment lost 5 bases and the J segment 0 bases; nucleotides outside the gene matches: 3. The CDR3 protein is CSVSGTSGSYNEQFF. The CDR3 bases are TGCAGCGTTTCAGGGACTAGCGGCTCCTACAATGAGCAGTTCTTC.

CDR3 region: CASSSRRLAPNQPQHF. CDR3 in DNA: TGTGCCAGCAGCTCTCGGCGGTTGGCCCCCAATCAGCCCCAGCATTTT. The chain combines TRBV5-6 with TRBJ1-5; D remains unclear. Deletions cut 3 bases from V and 3 bases from J, with 16 bases between. CDR1 and CDR2 from the germline V gene are SGHDT and YYEEEE. The CDR3 covers 16 residues.

The CDR3 region is CASSVTGGIEAFF. CDR3 nucleotide sequence: TGTGCCAGCAGCGTTACGGGAGGGATTGAAGCTTTCTTT. This sequence joins TRBV9 and TRBJ1-1, with D hard to call. CDR3 length: 13 amino acids. Trimming shortened V by 2 bases and J by 7 bases, and 12 bases separated the two germline ends. In germline, CDR1 is SGDLS, CDR2 YYNGEE.

The gene calls are TRBV5-1 and TRBJ2-3; tentatively, D is TRBD2 (6 bases). The CDR3 is 17 residues long. Trimming shortened V by 4 bases and J by 2 bases, and 20 bases separated the two germline ends. The V gene's germline CDR1 is SGHRS and CDR2 YFSETQ. This CDR3 reads CASSLQPGRQPTDTQYF. CDR3 nucleotides: TGCGCCAGCAGCCTCCAGCCCGGGAGACAACCCACAGATACGCAGTATTTT. Together with reference TRBV5-1 and TRBJ2-3, the CDR3 gives the full variable domain: KAGVTQTPRYLIKTRGQQVTLSCSPISGHRSVSWYQQTPGQGLQFLFEYFSETQRNKGNFPGRFSGRQFSNSRSEMNVSTLELGDSALYLCASSLQPGRQPTDTQYFGPGTRLTVL.

This chain's CDR3 is CASSYDRAQPQHF. CDR3 sequence (DNA): TGTGCCAGCAGTTATGACAGGGCCCAGCCCCAGCATTTT. The gene calls are TRBV6-5 and TRBJ1-5; 7 bases align to TRBD1. The CDR3 runs 13 residues. From germline, CDR1 is MNHEY and CDR2 SVGAGI. The V and J ends lost 3 bases and 7 bases, in that order; junction bases with no gene match: 3.

The chain links TRBV13 to TRBJ2-1, with TRBD1 identical over 11 bases. J was trimmed by 7 bases and V by 5 bases; bases with no gene match: 4. This CDR3 has 14 residues. In germline, CDR1 is PRHDT, CDR2 FYEKMQ (reference sequence). The CDR3 nucleotides are TGTGCCAGCAGCGACCGGGACAGGGGGAATGAGCAGTTCTTC. It translates to CASSDRDRGNEQFF.

This clone occurred once. This chain connects TRBV1 to TRBJ2-7; the table names TRBD2, a call not compared with the DNA. TRBV1 is marked as a pseudogene. The CDR3 has 14 residues. CDR3: CTSINGGRIYEQYF. The CDR3 DNA follows: TGCACCAGCATCAACGGGGGGCGCATCTACGAGCAGTACTTC.